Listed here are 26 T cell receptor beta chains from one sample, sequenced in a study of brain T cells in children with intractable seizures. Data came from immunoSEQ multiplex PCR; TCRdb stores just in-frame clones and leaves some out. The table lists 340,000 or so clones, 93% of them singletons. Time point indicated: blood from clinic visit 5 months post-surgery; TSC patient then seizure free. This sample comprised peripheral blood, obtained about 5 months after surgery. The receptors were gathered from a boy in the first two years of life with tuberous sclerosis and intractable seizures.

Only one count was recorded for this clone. The CDR3 here is CATTKWGDMNTEAFF. Here the CDR3 DNA reads TGTGCCACCACCAAATGGGGAGACATGAACACTGAAGCTTTCTTT. This chain uses TRBV15 with TRBJ1-1; D remains unclear. Trimming left V 7 bases short and J 0 bases short, with 15 bases between. The CDR3 is 15 residues long. CDR1 and CDR2 from the germline V gene are LNHNV and YYDKDF (reference sequence).

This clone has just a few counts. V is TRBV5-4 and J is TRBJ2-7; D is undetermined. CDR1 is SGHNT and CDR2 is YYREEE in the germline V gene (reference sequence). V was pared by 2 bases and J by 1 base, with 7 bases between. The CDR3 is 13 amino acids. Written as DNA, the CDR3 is TGTGCCAGCAGCTTCACTGGTTCCTACGAGCAGTACTTC. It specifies CASSFTGSYEQYF.

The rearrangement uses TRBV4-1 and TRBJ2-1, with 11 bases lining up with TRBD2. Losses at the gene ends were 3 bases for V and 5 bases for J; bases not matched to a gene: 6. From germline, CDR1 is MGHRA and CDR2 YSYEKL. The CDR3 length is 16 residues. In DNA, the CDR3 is TGCGCCAGCAGCCAGGAAGGACTAGCGGGCAACAATGAGCAGTTCTTC. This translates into CASSQEGLAGNNEQFF.

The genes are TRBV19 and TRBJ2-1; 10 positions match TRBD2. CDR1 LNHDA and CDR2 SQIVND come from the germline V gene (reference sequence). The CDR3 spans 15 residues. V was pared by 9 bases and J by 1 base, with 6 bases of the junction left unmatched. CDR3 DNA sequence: TGTGCCAGCCGACTAGCGGGCCTTTCCTACAATGAGCAGTTCTTC. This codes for CASRLAGLSYNEQFF.

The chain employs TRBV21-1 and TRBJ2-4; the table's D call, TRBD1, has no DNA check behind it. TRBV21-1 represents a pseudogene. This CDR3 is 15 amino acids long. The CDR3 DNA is TGTGCCAGCAGCAAAGAGGGCCAGGGGGAAAACATTCAGTACTTC. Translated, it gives CASSKEGQGENIQYF.

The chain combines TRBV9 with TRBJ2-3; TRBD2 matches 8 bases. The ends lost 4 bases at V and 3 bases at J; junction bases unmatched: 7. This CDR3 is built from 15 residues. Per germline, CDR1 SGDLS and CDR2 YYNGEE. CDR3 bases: TGTGCCAGCAGCCGCGGTAGCGGGGTAACAGATACGCAGTATTTT. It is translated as CASSRGSGVTDTQYF. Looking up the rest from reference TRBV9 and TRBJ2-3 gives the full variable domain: DSGVTQTPKHLITATGQRVTLRCSPRSGDLSVYWYQQSLDQGLQFLIQYYNGEERAKGNILERFSAQQFPDLHSELNLSSLELGDSALYFCASSRGSGVTDTQYFGPGTRLTVL.

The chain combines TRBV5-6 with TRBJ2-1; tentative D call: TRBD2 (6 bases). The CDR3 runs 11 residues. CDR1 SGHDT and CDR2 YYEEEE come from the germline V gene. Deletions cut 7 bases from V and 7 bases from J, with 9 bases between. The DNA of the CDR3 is TGTGCCAGCCTCGGAGGGAATGAGCAGTTCTTC. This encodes CASLGGNEQFF.

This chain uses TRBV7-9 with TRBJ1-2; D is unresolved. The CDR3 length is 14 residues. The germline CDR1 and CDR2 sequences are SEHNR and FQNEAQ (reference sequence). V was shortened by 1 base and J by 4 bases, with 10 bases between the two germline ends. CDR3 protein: CASSLVQPSYGYTF. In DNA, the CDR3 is TGTGCCAGCAGCTTAGTACAGCCAAGCTATGGCTACACCTTC.

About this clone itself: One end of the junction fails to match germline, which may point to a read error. The CDR3 reads CASSLAPGMDTQYF. DNA for the CDR3: TGTGCTAGCAGCTTAGCGCCAGGGATGGATACGCAGTATTTT. The chain recombines TRBV7-7 with TRBJ2-3, with D perhaps given as TRBD1 or TRBD2 (5 bases each). This CDR3 is built from 14 residues. Germline V lookup: CDR1 SSHAT, CDR2 FNYEAQ (reference sequence). Filled out from reference TRBV7-7 and TRBJ2-3, the complete variable domain reads GAGVSQSPRYKVTKRGQDVTLRCDPISSHATLYWYQQALGQGPEFLTYFNYEAQPDKSGLPSDRFSAERPEGSISTLTIQRTEQRDSAMYRCASSLAPGMDTQYFGPGTRLTVL.

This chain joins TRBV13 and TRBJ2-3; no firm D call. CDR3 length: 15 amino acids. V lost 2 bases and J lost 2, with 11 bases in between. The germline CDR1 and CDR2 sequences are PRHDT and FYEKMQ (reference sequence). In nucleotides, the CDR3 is TGTGCCAGCAGCTTATCTGGGATCAACACAGATACGCAGTATTTT. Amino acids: CASSLSGINTDTQYF.

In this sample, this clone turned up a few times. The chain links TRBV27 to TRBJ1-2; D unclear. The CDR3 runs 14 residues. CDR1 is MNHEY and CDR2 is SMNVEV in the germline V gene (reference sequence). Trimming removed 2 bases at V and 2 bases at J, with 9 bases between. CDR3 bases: TGTGCCAGCAGTTTACAAGGTTCCAACTATGGCTACACCTTC. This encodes CASSLQGSNYGYTF.

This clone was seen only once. CDR3 sequence (DNA): TGTGCCAGCAGTGAAAGACTCCCCGGGACAGGGAGGCGAGGGGGAGAGACCCAGTACTTC. The encoded protein is CASSERLPGTGRRGGETQYF. The chain recombines TRBV6-1 with TRBJ2-5, with 9 bases fitting TRBD1. Trimming cost V 2 bases and J 4 bases; bases outside gene matches: 20. Germline V gives CDR1 MNHNS, CDR2 SASEGT. The CDR3 extends over 20 amino acids.

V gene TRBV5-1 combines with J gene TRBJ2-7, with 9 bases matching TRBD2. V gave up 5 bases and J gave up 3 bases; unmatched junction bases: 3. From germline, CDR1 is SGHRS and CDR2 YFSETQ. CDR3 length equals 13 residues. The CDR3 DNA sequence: TGCGCCAGCAGTTTTAGCGGGGGCTACGAGCAGTACTTC. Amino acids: CASSFSGGYEQYF.

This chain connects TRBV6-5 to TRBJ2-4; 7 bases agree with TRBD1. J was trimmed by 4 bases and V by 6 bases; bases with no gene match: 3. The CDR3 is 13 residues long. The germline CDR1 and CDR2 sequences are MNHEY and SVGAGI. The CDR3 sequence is CASRGTEKNIQYF. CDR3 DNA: TGTGCCAGCAGGGGGACAGAGAAAAACATTCAGTACTTC.

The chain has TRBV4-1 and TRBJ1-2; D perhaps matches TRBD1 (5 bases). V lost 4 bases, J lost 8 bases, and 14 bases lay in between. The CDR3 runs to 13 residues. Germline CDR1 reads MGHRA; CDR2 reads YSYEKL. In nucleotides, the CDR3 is TGCGCCAGCAGCCTCGCGGGGCTTAGCGGCTACACCTTC. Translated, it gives CASSLAGLSGYTF.

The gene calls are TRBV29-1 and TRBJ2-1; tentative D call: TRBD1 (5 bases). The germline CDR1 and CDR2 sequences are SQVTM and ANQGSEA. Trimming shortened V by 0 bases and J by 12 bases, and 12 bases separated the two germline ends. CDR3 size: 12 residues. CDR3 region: CSVEDGALAQFF. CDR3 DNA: TGCAGCGTTGAAGATGGGGCCTTGGCGCAGTTCTTC.

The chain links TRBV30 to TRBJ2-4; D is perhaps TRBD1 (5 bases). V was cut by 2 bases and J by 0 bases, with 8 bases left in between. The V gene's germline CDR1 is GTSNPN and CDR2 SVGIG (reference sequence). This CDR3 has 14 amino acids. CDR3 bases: TGTGCCTGGAGTTCAGGGATAGCCAAAAACATTCAGTACTTC. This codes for CAWSSGIAKNIQYF.

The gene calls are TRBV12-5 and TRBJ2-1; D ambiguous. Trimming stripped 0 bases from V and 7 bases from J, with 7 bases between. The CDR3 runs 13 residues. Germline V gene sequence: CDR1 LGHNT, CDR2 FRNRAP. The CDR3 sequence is CASGLVEWNEQFF. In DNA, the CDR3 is TGTGCTAGTGGTTTGGTAGAGTGGAATGAGCAGTTCTTC.

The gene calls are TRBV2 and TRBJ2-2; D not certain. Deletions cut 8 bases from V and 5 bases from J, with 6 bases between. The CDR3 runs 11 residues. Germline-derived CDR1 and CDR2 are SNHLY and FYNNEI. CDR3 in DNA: TGTGCCAGCGGGGAAACCGGGGAGCTGTTTTTT. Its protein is CASGETGELFF. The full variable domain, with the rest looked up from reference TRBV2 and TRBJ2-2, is EPEVTQTPSHQVTQMGQEVILRCVPISNHLYFYWYRQILGQKVEFLVSFYNNEISEKSEIFDDQFSVERPDGSNFTLKIRSTKLEDSAMYFCASGETGELFFGEGSRLTVL.

The CDR3 sequence is CASSSRRLSSYNSPLHF. The CDR3 DNA is TGCGCCAGCAGCTCAAGACGGTTGAGCTCCTATAATTCACCCCTCCACTTT. This rearrangement joins TRBV5-1 to TRBJ1-6; D is unresolved. CDR1 and CDR2 from the germline V gene are SGHRS and YFSETQ. CDR3 length: 17 amino acids. The ends were cut back, 3 bases at V and 0 bases at J, with 13 bases in the middle.

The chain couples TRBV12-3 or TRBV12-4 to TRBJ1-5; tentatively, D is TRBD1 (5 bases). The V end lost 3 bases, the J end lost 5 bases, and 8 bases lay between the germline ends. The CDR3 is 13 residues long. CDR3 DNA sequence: TGTGCCAGCAGTTTCGCCAGGGATCAGCCCCAGCATTTT. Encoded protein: CASSFARDQPQHF.

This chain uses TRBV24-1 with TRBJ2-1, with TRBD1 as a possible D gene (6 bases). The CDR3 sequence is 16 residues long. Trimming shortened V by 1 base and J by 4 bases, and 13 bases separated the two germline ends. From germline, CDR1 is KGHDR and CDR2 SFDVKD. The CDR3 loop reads CATSDFSGAGYNEQFF. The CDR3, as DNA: TGTGCCACCAGTGATTTTTCAGGGGCTGGGTACAATGAGCAGTTCTTC.

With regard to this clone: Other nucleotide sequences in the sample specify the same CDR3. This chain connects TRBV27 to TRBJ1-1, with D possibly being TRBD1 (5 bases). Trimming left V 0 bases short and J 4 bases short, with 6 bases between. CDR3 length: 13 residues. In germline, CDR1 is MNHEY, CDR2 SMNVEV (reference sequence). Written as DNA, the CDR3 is TGTGCCAGCAGTTTATCAGGGGCCACTGAAGCTTTCTTT. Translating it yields CASSLSGATEAFF.

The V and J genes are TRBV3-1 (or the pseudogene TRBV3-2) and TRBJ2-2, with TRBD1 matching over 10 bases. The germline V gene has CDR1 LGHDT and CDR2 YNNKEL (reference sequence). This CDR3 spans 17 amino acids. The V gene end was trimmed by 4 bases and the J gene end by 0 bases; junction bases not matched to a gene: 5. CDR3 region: CASSPLTGGPNTGELFF. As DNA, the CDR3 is TGTGCCAGCAGCCCGCTGACAGGGGGCCCGAACACCGGGGAGCTGTTTTTT.

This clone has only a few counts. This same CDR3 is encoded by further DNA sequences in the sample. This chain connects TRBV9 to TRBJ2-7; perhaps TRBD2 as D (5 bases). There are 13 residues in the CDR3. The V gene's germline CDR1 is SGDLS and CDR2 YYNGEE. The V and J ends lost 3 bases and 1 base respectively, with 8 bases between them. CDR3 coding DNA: TGTGCCAGCAGCGATGGACTTTCCTACGAGCAGTACTTC. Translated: CASSDGLSYEQYF.

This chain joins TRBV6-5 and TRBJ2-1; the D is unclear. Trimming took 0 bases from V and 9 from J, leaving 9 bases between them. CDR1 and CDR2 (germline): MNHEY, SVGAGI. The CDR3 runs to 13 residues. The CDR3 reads CASSYSRPPEQFF. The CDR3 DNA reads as TGTGCCAGCAGTTACTCCCGACCCCCTGAGCAGTTCTTC.